This TCR beta chain emerged from a study of blood T cell repertoires in COVID-19. Looking at the study overall: Donors in the United States, Italy and Spain gave samples during acute or convalescent COVID-19. In each case, the material was cDNA or gDNA derived from T cells, B-cell-depleted T cells, or PBMCs.

V lost 0 bases and J 3 bases, leaving 12 bases between the germline ends. The germline gives CDR1 KGHSH, CDR2 LQKENI. This CDR3 has 16 amino acids. In the authors' methods: Amplification from reference gene primers served as the basis for estimated nucleated cell counts. Sequencing was performed with immunoSEQ multiplex PCR; in TCRdb, only in-frame clones are kept and a portion is missing. V and J calls and clone size are those listed in that table; D and trimming were worked out from the DNA. There are some 110,000 clones in the sample; around 90% occur only once, and around 7.7% lies in the top ten. This clone has only a few counts.

The V gene is TRBV18, the J gene TRBJ2-1, with D maybe TRBD1 (6 bases). This TCR was sampled from a human donor in a cohort sampled during active COVID-19. Input material: peripheral blood. CDR3: CASSPPDRLHYNEQFF. CDR3 DNA sequence: TGTGCCAGCTCACCACCGGACAGACTCCACTACAATGAGCAGTTCTTC.